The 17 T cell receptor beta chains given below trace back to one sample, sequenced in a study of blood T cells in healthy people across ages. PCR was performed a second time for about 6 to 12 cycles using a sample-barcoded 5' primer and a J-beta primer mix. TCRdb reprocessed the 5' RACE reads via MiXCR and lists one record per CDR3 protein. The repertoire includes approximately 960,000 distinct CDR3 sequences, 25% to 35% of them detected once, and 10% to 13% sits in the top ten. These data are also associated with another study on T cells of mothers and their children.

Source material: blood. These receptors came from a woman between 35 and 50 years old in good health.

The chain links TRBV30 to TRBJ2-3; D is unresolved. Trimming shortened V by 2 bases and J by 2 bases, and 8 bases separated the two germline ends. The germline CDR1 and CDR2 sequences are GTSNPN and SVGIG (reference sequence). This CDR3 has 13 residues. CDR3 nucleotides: TGTGCCTGGAGTTACCCTTCCACAGATACGCAGTATTTT. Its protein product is CAWSYPSTDTQYF.

For the CDR3, the DNA is TGTGCCAGCATTGACACTCGAGGTCGCACGTGGTACACCTTC. Translating gives CASIDTRGRTWYTF. The genes are TRBV2 and TRBJ1-2; D is ambiguous. V was pared by 7 bases and J by 11 bases, with 23 bases between. Germline V gives CDR1 SNHLY, CDR2 FYNNEI. The CDR3 is 14 residues long.

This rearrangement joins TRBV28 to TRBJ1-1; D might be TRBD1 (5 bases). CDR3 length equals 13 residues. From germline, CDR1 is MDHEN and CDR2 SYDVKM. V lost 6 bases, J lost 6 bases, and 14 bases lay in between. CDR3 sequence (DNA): TGTGCCAGCAGCCCCCACAGGTTTTCTGAAGCTTTCTTT. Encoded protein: CASSPHRFSEAFF.

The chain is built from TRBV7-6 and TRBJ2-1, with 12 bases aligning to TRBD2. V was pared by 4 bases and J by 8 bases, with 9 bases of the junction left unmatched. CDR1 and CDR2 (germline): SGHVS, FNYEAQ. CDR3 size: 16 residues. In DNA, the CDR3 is TGTGCCAGCAGCTCCGGACTAGCGGGGATGAAGGATGAGCAGTTCTTC. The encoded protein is CASSSGLAGMKDEQFF. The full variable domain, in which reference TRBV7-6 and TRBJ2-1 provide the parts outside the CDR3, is GAGVSQSPRYKVTKRGQDVALRCDPISGHVSLYWYRQALGQGPEFLTYFNYEAQQDKSGLPNDRFSAERPEGSISTLTIQRTEQRDSAMYRCASSSGLAGMKDEQFFGPGTRLTVL.

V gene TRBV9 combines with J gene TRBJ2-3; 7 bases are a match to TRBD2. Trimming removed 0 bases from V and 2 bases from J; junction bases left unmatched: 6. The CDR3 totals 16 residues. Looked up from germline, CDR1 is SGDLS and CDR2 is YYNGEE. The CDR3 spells CASSVVASGVTDTQYF. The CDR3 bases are TGTGCCAGCAGCGTAGTAGCCAGCGGGGTCACAGATACGCAGTATTTT.

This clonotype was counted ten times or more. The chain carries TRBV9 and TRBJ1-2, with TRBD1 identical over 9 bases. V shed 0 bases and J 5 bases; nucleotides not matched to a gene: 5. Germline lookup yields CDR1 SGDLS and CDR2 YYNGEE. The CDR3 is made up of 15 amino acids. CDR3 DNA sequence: TGTGCCAGCAGCGTAGAGTCGGACAGGGGATATGGCTACACCTTC. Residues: CASSVESDRGYGYTF.

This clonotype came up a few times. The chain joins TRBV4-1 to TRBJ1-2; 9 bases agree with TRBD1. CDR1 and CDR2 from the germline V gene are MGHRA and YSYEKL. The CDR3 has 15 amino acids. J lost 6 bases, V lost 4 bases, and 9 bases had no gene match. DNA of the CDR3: TGCGCCAGCAGCCTTCCCCGGGACAGGGATAATGGCTACACCTTC. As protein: CASSLPRDRDNGYTF.

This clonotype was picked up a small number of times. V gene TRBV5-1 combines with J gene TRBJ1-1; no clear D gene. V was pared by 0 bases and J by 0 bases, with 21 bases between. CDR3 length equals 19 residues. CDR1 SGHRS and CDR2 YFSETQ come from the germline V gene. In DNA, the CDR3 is TGCGCCAGCAGCTTGGGGGGTGCGGGCGGCGGGAGATTGAACACTGAAGCTTTCTTT. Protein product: CASSLGGAGGGRLNTEAFF.

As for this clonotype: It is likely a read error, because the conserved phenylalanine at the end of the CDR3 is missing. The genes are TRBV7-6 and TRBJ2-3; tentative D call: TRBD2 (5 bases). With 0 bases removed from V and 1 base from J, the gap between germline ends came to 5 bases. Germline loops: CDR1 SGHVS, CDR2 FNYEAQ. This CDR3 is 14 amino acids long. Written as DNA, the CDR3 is TGTGCCAGCAGCTTAGCGGAGGGCACAGATACGCAGTATTGT. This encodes CASSLAEGTDTQYC.

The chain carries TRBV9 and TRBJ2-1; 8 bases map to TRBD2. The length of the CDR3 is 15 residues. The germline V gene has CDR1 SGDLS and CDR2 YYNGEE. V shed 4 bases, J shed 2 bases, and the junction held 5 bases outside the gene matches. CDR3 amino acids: CASSPQAGAYNEQFF. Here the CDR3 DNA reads TGTGCCAGCAGCCCACAAGCGGGAGCCTACAATGAGCAGTTCTTC.

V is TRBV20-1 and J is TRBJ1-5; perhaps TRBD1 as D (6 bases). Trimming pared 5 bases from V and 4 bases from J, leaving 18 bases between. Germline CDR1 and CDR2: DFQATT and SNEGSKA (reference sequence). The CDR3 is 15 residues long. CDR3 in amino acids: CSAQRGVFENQPQHF. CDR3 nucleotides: TGCAGTGCTCAAAGGGGGGTATTCGAAAATCAGCCCCAGCATTTT.

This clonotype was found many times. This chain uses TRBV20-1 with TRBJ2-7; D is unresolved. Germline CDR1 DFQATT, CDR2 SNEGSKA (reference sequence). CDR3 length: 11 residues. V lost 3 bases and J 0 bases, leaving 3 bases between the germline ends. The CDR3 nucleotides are TGCAGTGCTAGCGACTCCTACGAGCAGTACTTC. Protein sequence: CSASDSYEQYF.

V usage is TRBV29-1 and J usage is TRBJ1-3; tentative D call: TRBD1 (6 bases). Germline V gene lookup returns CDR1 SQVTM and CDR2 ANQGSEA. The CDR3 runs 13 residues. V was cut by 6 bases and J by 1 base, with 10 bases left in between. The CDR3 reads CSVQQGSGNTIYF. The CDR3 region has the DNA TGCAGCGTCCAACAGGGTTCTGGAAACACCATATATTTT.

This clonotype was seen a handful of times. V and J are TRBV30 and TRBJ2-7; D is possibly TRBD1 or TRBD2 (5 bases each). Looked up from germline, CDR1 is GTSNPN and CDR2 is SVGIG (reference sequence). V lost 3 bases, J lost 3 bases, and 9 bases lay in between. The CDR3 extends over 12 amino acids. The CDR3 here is CAWSRDHYEQYF. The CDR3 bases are TGTGCCTGGAGCAGGGACCACTACGAGCAGTACTTC.

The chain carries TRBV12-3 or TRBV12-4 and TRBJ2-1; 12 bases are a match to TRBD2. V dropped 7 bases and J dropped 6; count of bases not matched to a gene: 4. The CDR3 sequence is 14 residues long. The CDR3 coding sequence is TGTGCCAGCACCGGACTAGCGGGGTTCAATGAGCAGTTCTTC. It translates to CASTGLAGFNEQFF.

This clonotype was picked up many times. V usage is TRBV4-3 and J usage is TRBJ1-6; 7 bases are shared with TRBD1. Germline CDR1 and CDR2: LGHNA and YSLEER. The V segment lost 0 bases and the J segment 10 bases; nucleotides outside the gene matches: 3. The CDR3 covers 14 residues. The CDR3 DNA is TGCGCCAGCAGCCAAGACAACAGGGGCTCACCCCTCCACTTT. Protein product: CASSQDNRGSPLHF.

CDR3 bases: TGTGCCAGCAGCTTCGACAGGGGGATCGGGGAGACCCAGTACTTC. Its protein product is CASSFDRGIGETQYF. The chain recombines TRBV7-8 with TRBJ2-5; 9 positions match TRBD1. CDR1 and CDR2 from the germline V gene are SGHVS and FQNEAQ. The CDR3 spans 15 residues. The trim removed 3 bases at V and 5 bases at J, leaving 7 bases unmatched. The full variable domain, rest sourced from reference TRBV7-8 and TRBJ2-5, is GAGVSQSPRYKVAKRGQDVALRCDPISGHVSLFWYQQALGQGPEFLTYFQNEAQLDKSGLPSDRFFAERPEGSVSTLKIQRTQQEDSAVYLCASSFDRGIGETQYFGPGTRLLVL.